The 22 T cell receptor beta chains presented below share a single source sample, sequenced in a study of control samples from healthy donors and cancer patients (dated by TCRdb to the early 2020s). Libraries came from the immunoSEQ multiplex PCR assay. TCRdb's version of the immuneACCESS table is confined to in-frame rearrangements and falls short of the full clone set. An unresolved V gene accounts for under half of the shortfall where checked; the remainder is of unknown origin. The sample table lists 100,000 to 150,000 clones, approximately 92% of them with a count of one. The ten largest clones represent 2% to 3% of the sample. Sequencing was done on a sample of blood. The receptors come from a man younger than 35 in good health.

The count of this clone is one. The chain is built from TRBV5-4 and TRBJ1-4; D call uncertain. The CDR3 length is 14 residues. Germline CDR1 reads SGHNT; CDR2 reads YYREEE (reference sequence). Trimming took off 0 bases at V and 8 bases at J, with 11 bases between the two ends. The CDR3 nucleotides read TGTGCCAGCAGCTTGGATGGAGTGGACGAAAAACTGTTTTTT. It specifies CASSLDGVDEKLFF.

This clone was observed a few times. The chain recombines TRBV5-1 with TRBJ2-6; the D is unclear. Germline V gene data show CDR1 as SGHRS and CDR2 as YFSETQ. The CDR3 covers 15 residues. Trimming took 2 bases from V and 4 from J, leaving 10 bases between them. Here the CDR3 DNA reads TGCGCCAGCAGCTTTGGTAATACGGGGGCCAACGTCCTGACTTTC. Its translation: CASSFGNTGANVLTF.

This clone occurred once. V gene TRBV11-2 combines with J gene TRBJ2-1; TRBD2 might be the D (6 bases). V lost 0 bases to trimming and J lost 4 bases, with 10 bases between them. Germline CDR1 SGHAT, CDR2 FQNNGV. The CDR3 has 15 amino acids. This CDR3 reads CASSLEAGFYNEQFF. CDR3 coding DNA: TGTGCCAGCAGCTTAGAGGCGGGATTTTACAATGAGCAGTTCTTC.

This chain connects TRBV5-1 to TRBJ2-3; D unresolved. The ends were cut back, 1 base at V and 4 bases at J, with 4 bases in the middle. The CDR3 length is 12 residues. The germline V gene has CDR1 SGHRS and CDR2 YFSETQ. CDR3 in amino acids: CASSLFSDTQYF. CDR3 DNA sequence: TGCGCCAGCAGCTTGTTCTCAGATACGCAGTATTTT. The full variable domain, in which reference TRBV5-1 and TRBJ2-3 provide the parts outside the CDR3, is KAGVTQTPRYLIKTRGQQVTLSCSPISGHRSVSWYQQTPGQGLQFLFEYFSETQRNKGNFPGRFSGRQFSNSRSEMNVSTLELGDSALYLCASSLFSDTQYFGPGTRLTVL.

This chain connects TRBV7-9 to TRBJ2-2; a possible D gene is TRBD1 (6 bases). Germline V gene sequence: CDR1 SEHNR, CDR2 FQNEAQ (reference sequence). CDR3 length: 12 amino acids. With 11 bases removed from V and 5 bases from J, the gap between germline ends came to 12 bases. CDR3: CASSRGTGELFF. CDR3 sequence (DNA): TGTGCCTCTTCGAGGGGGACCGGGGAGCTGTTTTTT.

The rearrangement uses TRBV11-2 and TRBJ2-3; the D gene is possibly TRBD1 (5 bases). The CDR3 runs 16 residues. The V gene lost 5 bases and the J gene lost 2 bases, with 17 bases spanning the gap. The germline V gene has CDR1 SGHAT and CDR2 FQNNGV. DNA for the CDR3: TGTGCCAGCAGCCCTCTTAAGGGGCGAGTCACAGATACGCAGTATTTT. It is translated as CASSPLKGRVTDTQYF. Full variable domain (rest looked up from reference TRBV11-2 and TRBJ2-3): EAGVAQSPRYKIIEKRQSVAFWCNPISGHATLYWYQQILGQGPKLLIQFQNNGVVDDSQLPKDRFSAERLKGVDSTLKIQPAKLEDSAVYLCASSPLKGRVTDTQYFGPGTRLTVL.

V gene TRBV6-1 combines with J gene TRBJ2-7; unclear D gene. CDR1 is MNHNS, CDR2 SASEGT, per germline. This CDR3 comprises 12 residues. V shed 2 bases and J shed 5 bases, with 7 bases lying between them. CDR3 protein: CASSERLDEQYV. The CDR3 coding sequence is TGTGCCAGCAGTGAACGCCTCGACGAGCAGTACGTC.

The V call is TRBV6-5, the J call TRBJ1-4; D ambiguous. Trimming left V 3 bases short and J 8 bases short, with 10 bases between. This CDR3 comprises 13 residues. CDR1 and CDR2 from the germline V gene are MNHEY and SVGAGI. For the CDR3, the DNA is TGTGCCAGCAGTTATTCGGCCGGGGAAAAACTGTTTTTT. Residues: CASSYSAGEKLFF.

The chain is built from TRBV28 and TRBJ1-6, with 7 bases identical to TRBD1. With 5 bases clipped from V and 7 bases from J, the junction kept 11 bases outside the gene matches. This CDR3 is 16 amino acids long. Germline V lookup: CDR1 MDHEN, CDR2 SYDVKM. The CDR3 sequence is CASSPPTTGRNSPLHF. The CDR3 DNA reads as TGTGCCAGCAGTCCGCCCACGACAGGGAGGAATTCACCCCTCCACTTT.

This rearrangement joins TRBV5-8 to TRBJ1-5, with D hard to call. There are 14 residues in the CDR3. In germline, CDR1 is SGHTS, CDR2 YDEGEE. Trimming stripped 2 bases from V and 0 bases from J, with 6 bases between. CDR3 nucleotides: TGTGCCAGCAGCTTACAGTATAGCAATCAGCCCCAGCATTTT. Residues: CASSLQYSNQPQHF.

The V call is TRBV7-2, the J call TRBJ2-1, with 8 bases identical to TRBD2. Germline CDR1 and CDR2: SGHTA and FQGNSA. The CDR3 consists of 17 residues. The J segment lost 0 bases and the V segment lost 4 bases, leaving 8 bases of the junction unmatched. For the CDR3, the DNA is TGTGCCAGCAGCTCGAACATCGGGGGGGCCTCCTACAATGAGCAGTTCTTC. Its translation: CASSSNIGGASYNEQFF.

Here the CDR3 DNA reads TGCGCCAGCAGCTTGGAAGGAATGTGGGGGTCTGGCACAGATACGCAGTATTTT. As protein: CASSLEGMWGSGTDTQYF. This rearrangement joins TRBV5-1 to TRBJ2-3; D could derive from TRBD1 or TRBD2 (5 bases each). The germline V and J ends were trimmed by 0 bases and 1 base, with 18 bases remaining between them. The CDR3 is made up of 18 amino acids. Germline V gives CDR1 SGHRS, CDR2 YFSETQ. The variable domain in full, with the rest retrieved from reference TRBV5-1 and TRBJ2-3, is KAGVTQTPRYLIKTRGQQVTLSCSPISGHRSVSWYQQTPGQGLQFLFEYFSETQRNKGNFPGRFSGRQFSNSRSEMNVSTLELGDSALYLCASSLEGMWGSGTDTQYFGPGTRLTVL.

V and J are TRBV10-3 and TRBJ2-1; 10 nucleotides line up with TRBD2. Unmatched junction bases numbered 6, after V lost 6 bases and J lost 4 bases. The CDR3 extends over 15 amino acids. Germline V lookup: CDR1 ENHRY, CDR2 SYGVKD. As DNA, the CDR3 is TGTGCCATCAGGCGGGAGCGGGAGGGATACAATGAGCAGTTCTTC. It specifies CAIRREREGYNEQFF.

CDR3 sequence reads: CASSITGVETQYF. The CDR3 region has the DNA TGTGCCAGTAGTATTACAGGGGTAGAGACCCAGTACTTC. The genes are TRBV19 and TRBJ2-5; 7 bases align to TRBD1. CDR1 is LNHDA, CDR2 SQIVND, per germline (reference sequence). This CDR3 is built from 13 residues. V shed 3 bases and J 4 bases; nucleotides not matched to a gene: 2.

The CDR3, as DNA: TGTGCCAGCAGCCCGTCGCCCCGACTAGCGGGGGGAAACACCGGGGAGCTGTTTTTT. Residues: CASSPSPRLAGGNTGELFF. The rearrangement joins TRBV27 to TRBJ2-2; 13 nucleotides agree with TRBD2. This CDR3 region has 19 residues. Germline CDR1 reads MNHEY; CDR2 reads SMNVEV (reference sequence). Germline trimming cut 6 bases from V and 2 bases from J; bases unmatched to any gene: 12.

This chain links TRBV5-1 with TRBJ1-6; no reliable D call. V lost 0 bases, J lost 7 bases, and 11 bases lay in between. Germline CDR1 and CDR2: SGHRS and YFSETQ. This CDR3 region has 15 residues. In DNA form, the CDR3 reads TGCGCCAGCAGCTTGGAGGACTTCGGGAATTCACCCCTCCACTTT. As protein: CASSLEDFGNSPLHF.

V gene TRBV19 combines with J gene TRBJ1-5; D is perhaps TRBD1 (6 bases). The germline V gene encodes CDR1 LNHDA and CDR2 SQIVND (reference sequence). The V gene lost 4 bases and the J gene lost 10 bases, with 23 bases spanning the gap. The CDR3 totals 16 residues. The DNA of the CDR3 is TGTGCCAGTAGTAACCGGGGGGGCCAACCGCCTATCCCCCAGCATTTT. It is translated as CASSNRGGQPPIPQHF.

As DNA, the CDR3 is TGTGCCAGCAGCTTAGTGAATCAGAGGGACGATGAAAAACTGTTTTTT. This codes for CASSLVNQRDDEKLFF. The rearrangement uses TRBV7-9 and TRBJ1-4; TRBD1 might be the D (5 bases). Germline V lookup: CDR1 SEHNR, CDR2 FQNEAQ (reference sequence). This CDR3 is built from 16 residues. Deletions cut 1 base from V and 6 bases from J, with 15 bases between.

CDR3 nucleotides: TGTGCCAGCAGCGTAGGAGGGATTGGGACAGGGGGTACGTCGGGCTACACCTTC. Its protein is CASSVGGIGTGGTSGYTF. This chain connects TRBV9 to TRBJ1-2; 11 nucleotides match TRBD1. With V trimmed by 0 bases and J by 8 bases, 15 bases remained unmatched. Germline CDR1 and CDR2: SGDLS and YYNGEE. The CDR3 has 18 amino acids.

This clone appeared a few times. V usage is TRBV6-4 and J usage is TRBJ2-3; 7 bases align to TRBD2. After removal of 2 bases from V and 2 bases from J, the junction contained 4 bases not matched to a gene. CDR3 length equals 15 residues. CDR1 and CDR2 from the germline V gene are MRHNA and SNTAGT. This CDR3 is CASSDRAGATDTQYF. CDR3 nucleotide sequence: TGTGCCAGCAGTGACCGGGCGGGAGCCACAGATACGCAGTATTTT.

The table lists this clone with a count of one. V gene TRBV5-1 combines with J gene TRBJ2-1; possibly TRBD1 for D (6 bases). The CDR3 has 14 amino acids. Germline V gene data show CDR1 as SGHRS and CDR2 as YFSETQ. Trimming shortened V by 4 bases and J by 6 bases, and 14 bases separated the two germline ends. The CDR3 spells CASSPWAGANEQFF. The CDR3 coding sequence is TGCGCCAGCAGCCCCTGGGCAGGGGCCAATGAGCAGTTCTTC.

The rearrangement links TRBV3-1 (or the pseudogene TRBV3-2) to TRBJ2-2, with a possible D match to TRBD2 (7 bases). Per the germline V gene, CDR1 is LGHDT and CDR2 is YNNKEL (reference sequence). Trimming shortened V by 0 bases and J by 6 bases, and 14 bases separated the two germline ends. This CDR3 region has 16 residues. The chain's CDR3 is CASSQEGGLAAGELFF. CDR3 in DNA: TGTGCCAGCAGCCAAGAAGGGGGGCTAGCGGCCGGGGAGCTGTTTTTT.